The entry below describes one T cell receptor beta chain. What this receptor recognizes is not known. No base quality information exists; no much larger clone differs at one position. The method was 5' RACE. Sequencing took place on an Illumina HiSeq 2500. A second about 6 to 11 cycle PCR used a sample-barcoded 5' primer and a J-beta primer mix. Each TCR beta cDNA molecule received a unique molecular identifier from a template-switch 5' adaptor carrying 12 random nucleotides. At least 2.5 million CDR3-containing paired-end reads were obtained from each sample. First-strand cDNA synthesis was performed from all RNA using the Mint cDNA synthesis kit, with priming by a TRBC-specific oligonucleotide. All cDNA was treated with uracil-DNA glycosylase and then went through a first 18-cycle PCR with the universal primers M1SS and BC2_uni_R. For the original study's pipeline: Each sample was normalized by randomly selecting 1 million high-quality reads, each carrying a distinct molecular identifier. Instead of being binned into consensus sequences, reads that shared molecular identifiers were thrown out. MiTCR, set to a Q25 quality threshold and the strictest error-elimination algorithm, was used for CDR3 identification, clonotype clustering and error correction. A nonparametric unseen species model with Euler transformation was used to estimate a lower bound on total TCR beta diversity. Starting from the raw public reads, TCRdb applied fastp trimming at Q25, assembled clones with MiXCR and retained in-frame beta chains. Each entry merges the rows of one CDR3 protein and shows their most common DNA and genes. TCRdb, not the original authors, processed these V and J calls. Recorded for this sample are about 1 million distinct CDR3 sequences; 25% of them occurred a single time. 0.65% to 0.95% of the sample belongs to the ten largest clones.

The CDR3 numbers 16 residues from cysteine through phenylalanine. The CDR3 DNA has 48 bases and is translated from base 1. After removal of 5 bases from V and 6 bases from J, the junction retains 9 bases not matched to a gene. CDR1 and CDR2, per the germline V gene (reference sequence), are DFQATT and SNEGSKA. The entry originates in a study of blood T cells in healthy people across ages (dated by TCRdb to between 2014 and 2017). About the study as a whole: Template switching captured roughly one uniquely barcoded TCR beta cDNA molecule per two T cells in model experiments. Using deep sequencing normalized with unique cDNA molecular identifiers, the study measured how TCR beta repertoire diversity changes with age. The donors were split into four age groups: young (average 16 years), middle-aged (around 40), aged (more than 55) and long-lived (under 90). Using the same blood draw, the study looked at two additional independent replicas of 1 million unique cDNA reads for two donors, one aged 18 to 30 and the other aged 80 or older. General findings and caveats noted by the study authors: Total diversity estimates from one million sequenced T cells were considered lower bounds and underestimates. Because the CMV infection status of the donors was unknown, age-related changes in expanded clonotypes may potentially have been confounded. As age increased, observed TCR beta diversity per million T cells dropped in a roughly linear way, and a significant reduction was already evident by age 40. Compared with the aged group, the long-lived group had more naive CD4+ T cells, fewer expanded clones and increased TCR diversity, suggesting age selection. Because profiling used bulk unsorted PBMCs, naive and antigen-experienced compartments could not be compared conclusively. A strong correlation was found between observed TCR beta diversity and the percentage of naive T cells measured by flow cytometry.

Systemically healthy Caucasian individuals from Russia, 39 in total and aged 6 to 90 years, were included as donors. About 9.8 milliliters of peripheral blood were drawn from each donor into EDTA-treated Vacutainer tubes. PBMCs were isolated by Ficoll-Paque density-gradient centrifugation, with at least 6 million obtained per sample. Total RNA was extracted from PBMCs with Trizol reagent, with at least 5 micrograms obtained per sample. Naive CD45RAhigh/CD27high T cell percentages were measured by flow cytometry on a PBMC aliquot from every donor. This same sample was also taken into another study, of T cells of mothers and their children. Looking at the second paper: The donors were nine systemically healthy Caucasian individuals, made up of three mothers and their six children. cDNA synthesis consumed the entire amount of extracted RNA, loaded at 1.5 ug RNA in each 15 ul reaction. In the second PCR, the M1S primer added sample barcodes and 2-4 random nucleotides. Over 10 million TCR beta CDR3 reads came from each mother, compared with about 3 million reads from each child. Thymic selection shapes the output of TCR recombination in a similar way in related and unrelated pairs, and inherited differences have a minor effect. Normalized repertoire overlap was always found to be slightly, but never significantly, higher in related mother-child pairs than in unrelated mother-child pairs. No persistent microchimeric T cell clones were detected, at a sensitivity of 90 to 100 clones per million clonotypes. To look for features that set related mother-child pairs apart from unrelated individuals, the researchers ran deep NGS to compare the TCR beta repertoires of mothers and children. On average, the children were about 12 +/- 4 years old, while the mothers were approximately 40 +/- 4 years old. Libraries were sequenced on Illumina HiSeq 2000 with 100+100 nt paired-end reads after adapter ligation with NEBNext reagents. To prevent cross-contamination, the mother and child libraries were prepared one month apart and sequenced in separate runs. For each donor, somewhere between about 500,000 and 2,300,000 distinct TCR beta clonotypes were identified. Naive TCR beta clonotypes were estimated from low-frequency clonotypes matched to each donor's FACS-determined naive share, without sorting.

Sequenced sample: blood. The sequence was obtained from a girl aged 2 to 9 in good health. The chain uses TRBV20-1 and TRBJ2-3, and TRBD2 aligns with 15 junction nucleotides. This receptor has the CDR3 CSASGLAGGYGDTQYF. In nucleotides, the sequence is TGCAGTGCTTCCGGACTAGCGGGGGGGTATGGGGATACGCAGTATTTT.